These 4 T cell receptor beta chains came from one sample sequenced in a study of a mutant IDH1 vaccine in newly diagnosed glioma. Measured with immunoSEQ multiplex PCR; TCRdb has only the in-frame clones, and not every one. The sample lists 43,000 or so clones, roughly 83% seen once, with about 2.4% in the top ten. These receptors have no known antigen. Indicated time point: week 23, last vaccination. Doses consisted of 300 ug of mutant IDH1 20-mer peptide each, paired with topical imiquimod. Sequences were derived from PBMCs, sampled from a glioma patient whose treatment included an IDH1 peptide vaccine. These receptors came from a woman aged 18-29 years with glioma. Some clones in this sample may be carry-over from other donors' samples.

On this clone: Relative to the germline gene, one junction end is altered; a read error may explain this. The chain joins TRBV28 to TRBJ2-7; 10 nucleotides line up with TRBD1. Germline V gives CDR1 MDHEN, CDR2 SYDVKM. There are 14 residues in the CDR3. The CDR3 reads CASSVRDRGYGQYF. For the CDR3, the DNA is TGTGCCAGCAGCGTCCGGGACAGGGGATACGGGCAGTACTTC. Filled out from reference TRBV28 and TRBJ2-7, the complete variable domain reads DVKVTQSSRYLVKRTGEKVFLECVQDMDHENMFWYRQDPGLGLRLIYFSYDVKMKEKGDIPEGYSVSREKKERFSLILESASTNQTSMYLCASSVRDRGYGQYFGPGTRLTVT.

In its sample, this clone was seen once. The V and J genes are TRBV6-6 and TRBJ1-4; TRBD1 is a possible D gene (5 bases). The CDR3 length is 13 residues. Germline CDR1 is MNHNY and CDR2 is SVGAGI (reference sequence). Trimming removed 9 bases at V and 5 bases at J, with 13 bases between. CDR3 DNA: TGTGCCAGTCGACAGTCCCTCAATGAAAAACTGTTTTTT. This sequence encodes CASRQSLNEKLFF.

This chain connects TRBV9 to TRBJ2-1, with D maybe TRBD1 (5 bases). Trimming cost V 0 bases and J 9 bases, with 10 bases left between them. Germline V gives CDR1 SGDLS, CDR2 YYNGEE. This CDR3 comprises 13 residues. This CDR3 reads CASSVEGIREQFF. CDR3 bases: TGTGCCAGCAGCGTAGAGGGGATTCGTGAGCAGTTCTTC.

The chain carries TRBV18 and TRBJ2-5; D call uncertain. CDR3 length equals 11 residues. The V gene lost 6 bases and the J gene lost 3 bases, with 5 bases spanning the gap. Germline CDR1 is KGHSH and CDR2 is LQKENI. The CDR3 sequence: CASSSKETQYF. The CDR3 nucleotides read TGTGCCAGCTCCTCCAAAGAGACCCAGTACTTC.